This T cell receptor beta chain was documented in a study of radiotherapy plus CTLA-4 blockade in lung cancer (dated 2018 in TCRdb). For the wider study: Objective responses occurred in about 19% of enrolled patients, and over 30% achieved disease control. What the authors observed across the whole study: The strongest predictors of response, as reported, were early dynamic changes in blood T cell clones along with a rise in serum interferon-beta after radiation. TCR clones derived from tumors expanded in peripheral blood after treatment with radiotherapy and ipilimumab.

At the junction V is shortened by 6 bases and J by 7 bases; bases outside the gene matches: 8. CDR1 and CDR2 are drawn from the germline V gene: SQVTM, ANQGSEA. Including the terminal cysteine and phenylalanine, the CDR3 comprises 14 residues. Only the CDR3 part of the read is kept: 42 bases, read in frame from the first base. In this study, focal radiation therapy paired with CTLA-4 blockade (ipilimumab) was tested in patients who had chemo-refractory metastatic non-small-cell lung cancer. The library was prepared using the immunoSEQ multiplex PCR assay. Drawn from immuneACCESS, this table holds only the in-frame rearrangements with V and J called that TCRdb kept. Clones are partly lost; checked studies trace under half to an unresolved V gene and leave the rest unexplained. The sample yields some 15,000 clones; 72% were counted once. About 53% of the sample is held by the ten biggest clonotypes.

A word on this clone: It has no known antigen specificity. No much larger clonotype is one base removed from it; base qualities were not supplied.

The sequence links TRBV29-1 to TRBJ1-4, and 10 junction bases match TRBD1. The TCR was taken from a human donor with non-small cell lung cancer whose response to radiotherapy plus ipilimumab could not be evaluated. The source material was peripheral blood, sampled from a patient treated with radiotherapy plus ipilimumab. CDR3 protein: CSVAWDRGAEKLFF. The nucleotide sequence is TGCAGCGTCGCCTGGGACAGGGGTGCTGAAAAACTGTTTTTT.